This T cell receptor beta chain was profiled in a study of T cells in pancreatic ductal adenocarcinoma. Study-level findings and limits: Mean clonality was about 0.12 in tumors and about 0.079 in blood, not significantly different. Tumor samples had fewer productive templates and approximately 8.2-fold fewer unique clonotypes than blood. Enrichment of CD45RO+ effector over naive T cells in tumors may bias clonality.

This CDR3 is built from 15 residues. CDR1 is SEHNR and CDR2 is FQNEAQ in the germline V gene (reference sequence). J lost 0 bases, V lost 6 bases, and 8 bases had no gene match. No neoadjuvant therapy was given to the selected pancreatic ductal adenocarcinoma patients before their surgery. Libraries were prepared by immunoSEQ multiplex PCR; TCRdb keeps only in-frame clonotypes and omits some of them. Among around 15,000 clones listed, under 95% were seen once. Worth noting for this clone: Its antigen is not known.

Sequenced material: PBMCs. The chain recombines TRBV7-9 with TRBJ2-7, with TRBD1 matching 7 bases. The sequence was obtained from a human donor with pancreatic ductal adenocarcinoma. CDR3 sequence: CASRLTGTDSYEQYF. The CDR3 nucleotides read TGTGCCAGCAGGCTTACCGGGACAGACTCCTACGAGCAGTACTTC.